The T cell receptor (beta chain) described here comes from a study of T cell responses to AZD1222 COVID-19 vaccine. Regarding the study as a whole: Donors skewed white British and female; clonal diversity was possibly underestimated. Seropositivity was recorded at baseline in only 6 or 7 AZD1222 recipients. Reports indicate that nearly half of spike-specific TCRs are directed at unmutated variant regions. Spike-specific TCR breadth rose after two AZD1222 doses, and depth rose as well.

As concerns this clone: Antigen specificity is unknown.

There are 11 residues in the CDR3. The germline V gene has CDR1 DFQATT and CDR2 SNEGSKA (reference sequence). V lost 5 bases, J lost 9 bases, and 2 bases stayed unmatched. The protocol was immunoSEQ multiplex PCR, while the TCRdb copy is restricted to in-frame clones and leaves out a portion. The data hold 98,000 or so clones, with 70% to 85% observed a single time. The chain employs TRBV20-1 and TRBJ2-1, with 9 bases identical to TRBD2. The clonotype originates from an adult who received the AZD1222 COVID-19 vaccine. The input for sequencing was peripheral blood, taken 28 days after the second AZD1222 dose. The CDR3 here is CSAGRGGEQFF. Here the CDR3 DNA reads TGCAGTGCTGGGCGGGGGGGTGAGCAGTTCTTC.